Below, one T cell receptor beta chain is given with its context. The antigen is unknown. Sequenced material consisted of expressed TCRB transcripts (all of the isolated RNA was reverse transcribed). Deep immunoSEQ sequencing covered naive, central memory and regulatory T cell samples. Clones were sequenced by immunoSEQ multiplex PCR, and TCRdb holds only the in-frame ones, with some missing. This table has 250,000 to 300,000 clones, 8% appearing once. The CDR3 runs to 12 residues. Germline V CDR1 and CDR2: MNHEY, SVGAGI. Trimming shortened V by 7 bases and J by 3 bases, and 9 bases separated the two germline ends. The data stem from a study of beta chain features in type 1 diabetes. Broader study findings: Sequencing from cDNA could over-represent high-TCR-expressing cells.

The clonotype originates from a woman between 18 and 29 years old in good health. V and J are TRBV6-5 and TRBJ1-2; the D is unclear. The sample taken for sequencing was central memory CD4+ T cells from blood. CDR3 amino acids: CASTSGYYGYTF. CDR3 in DNA: TGTGCCAGCACCTCGGGGTACTATGGCTACACCTTC.